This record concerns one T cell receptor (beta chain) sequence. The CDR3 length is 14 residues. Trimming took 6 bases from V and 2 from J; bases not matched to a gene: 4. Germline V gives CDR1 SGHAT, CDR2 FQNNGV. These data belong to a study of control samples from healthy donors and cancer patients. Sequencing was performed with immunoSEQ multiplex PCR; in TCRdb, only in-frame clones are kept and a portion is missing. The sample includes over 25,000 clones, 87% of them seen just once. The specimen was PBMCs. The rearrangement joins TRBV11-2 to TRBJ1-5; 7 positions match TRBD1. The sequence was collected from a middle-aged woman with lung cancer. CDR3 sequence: CASSIGTGNQPQHF. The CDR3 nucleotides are TGTGCCAGCAGTATAGGGACAGGCAATCAGCCCCAGCATTTT.